This T cell receptor beta chain was profiled in a study of blood T cell repertoires in COVID-19. Methods used by the authors: Researchers report that nucleated cell counts were estimated from reference gene primer amplification. The assay was immunoSEQ multiplex PCR, and TCRdb's table has in-frame clones only and misses some. V, J and clone size are those of that table, while D and trimming were read from the DNA. The data hold over 300,000 clones, with approximately 90% observed a single time. With 1 base removed from V and 1 base from J, the gap between germline ends came to 8 bases. CDR1 SGHVS and CDR2 FNYEAQ come from the germline V gene. The CDR3 has 14 residues.

The clonotype was recovered from a woman in her 30s with acute COVID-19. The sequencing sample was made of PBMCs or T cells enriched from blood (not recorded which). This chain links TRBV7-6 with TRBJ2-7; D unclear. This CDR3 reads CASSLVPSSYEQYF. As DNA, the CDR3 is TGTGCCAGCAGCTTAGTGCCGAGTTCCTACGAGCAGTACTTC.